Following are 30 T cell receptor beta chains from one sample sequenced in a study of cytomegalovirus exposure and HLA in healthy donors. Primers: 60 Vbeta forward and 13 Jbeta reverse. Assay: immunoSEQ multiplex PCR; the TCRdb copy retains only in-frame clones and omits some. The sample includes around 190,000 clones, approximately 84% of them seen just once. Sequencing input: PBMCs. The receptors come from a female donor in good health and CMV-seronegative.

The chain links TRBV7-6 to TRBJ1-4; D uncertain. CDR1 and CDR2 (germline): SGHVS, FNYEAQ. The CDR3 totals 16 residues. Trimming stripped 7 bases from V and 6 bases from J, with 21 bases between. CDR3 loop: CASTEEGTGMDEKLFF. For the CDR3, the DNA is TGTGCCAGCACCGAAGAGGGAACGGGGATGGATGAAAAACTGTTTTTT.

This clone was observed a single time. This chain joins TRBV6-1 and TRBJ2-3, with 10 bases matching TRBD2. V trimming: 6 bases; J trimming: 1 base; junction bases outside the gene matches: 1. The CDR3 has 14 amino acids. CDR1 is MNHNS and CDR2 is SASEGT in the germline V gene. For the CDR3, the DNA is TGTGCCAGCAGGAGCGGGGGGGGCACAGATACGCAGTATTTT. As protein: CASRSGGGTDTQYF.

In the case of this clone: This same CDR3 is encoded by further DNA sequences in the sample. The chain carries TRBV27 and TRBJ2-1, with 8 bases identical to TRBD1. V was clipped by 2 bases and J by 0 bases; unmatched bases: 0. The germline gives CDR1 MNHEY, CDR2 SMNVEV (reference sequence). This CDR3 is 15 amino acids long. CDR3 sequence reads: CASSLGTGSYNEQFF. CDR3 coding DNA: TGTGCCAGCAGTTTAGGGACAGGCTCCTACAATGAGCAGTTCTTC.

In the case of this clone: This sample also contains other DNA sequences that code for the same CDR3. The V gene is TRBV5-1, the J gene TRBJ2-7; TRBD2 aligns across 7 bases. The V and J ends lost 2 bases and 2 bases, in that order; junction bases with no gene match: 1. Germline CDR1 reads SGHRS; CDR2 reads YFSETQ. This CDR3 is 13 amino acids long. The CDR3 region is CASSLAGTYEQYF. In nucleotides, the CDR3 is TGCGCCAGCAGCTTAGCGGGAACCTACGAGCAGTACTTC.

The chain links TRBV28 to TRBJ2-3; TRBD2 agrees at 7 bases. CDR1 and CDR2 (germline): MDHEN, SYDVKM. The CDR3 runs to 15 residues. V lost 6 bases to trimming and J lost 3 bases; unmatched junction nucleotides: 9. CDR3: CASSTSGTPTDTQYF. For the CDR3, the DNA is TGTGCCAGCAGCACCAGCGGGACCCCTACAGATACGCAGTATTTT.

The chain is built from TRBV20-1 and TRBJ2-1; no clear D gene. The CDR3 consists of 11 residues. The ends were cut back, 6 bases at V and 9 bases at J, with 12 bases in the middle. CDR1 is DFQATT, CDR2 SNEGSKA, per germline (reference sequence). CDR3: CSATSIGEQFF. The CDR3, as DNA: TGCAGTGCCACTTCAATCGGTGAGCAGTTCTTC.

This rearrangement joins TRBV9 to TRBJ2-5; 14 nucleotides agree with TRBD2. Per the germline V gene, CDR1 is SGDLS and CDR2 is YYNGEE. The CDR3 loop spans 18 amino acids. Trimming took 4 bases from V and 5 from J; bases not matched to a gene: 13. CDR3 nucleotide sequence: TGTGCCAGCAGCCCTTCCCCGGGACTAGCGGGAGTACGGGAGACCCAGTACTTC. Its translation: CASSPSPGLAGVRETQYF.

V usage is TRBV4-2 and J usage is TRBJ2-7, with D possibly TRBD1 on 6 matching bases. The germline V and J ends were trimmed by 1 base and 0 bases, with 13 bases remaining between them. The CDR3 totals 16 residues. Germline V gives CDR1 LGHNA, CDR2 YNFKEQ. The CDR3 bases are TGTGCCAGCAGCCAAGCTCTTGGACAGAGCTCCTACGAGCAGTACTTC. Protein: CASSQALGQSSYEQYF.

This chain connects TRBV7-9 to TRBJ1-5, with TRBD1 matching 7 bases. The CDR3 consists of 15 residues. Germline CDR1 and CDR2: SEHNR and FQNEAQ (reference sequence). Trimming at V came to 4 bases and at J to 0 bases, leaving 3 bases not matched to a gene. In DNA form, the CDR3 reads TGTGCCAGCAGCTCGGGACAGAATAGCAATCAGCCCCAGCATTTT. Translated, it gives CASSSGQNSNQPQHF.

This chain links TRBV11-2 with TRBJ2-2; D gene uncertain. This CDR3 region has 13 residues. V was pared by 5 bases and J by 0 bases, with 4 bases between. Germline loops: CDR1 SGHAT, CDR2 FQNNGV. Written as DNA, the CDR3 is TGTGCCAGCAGCCCATCGAACACCGGGGAGCTGTTTTTT. Translation gives CASSPSNTGELFF.

The chain uses TRBV6-6 and TRBJ2-1; perhaps TRBD2 as D (6 bases). The CDR3 spans 14 residues. V was shortened by 2 bases and J by 11 bases, with 16 bases between the two germline ends. CDR1 is MNHNY, CDR2 SVGAGI, per germline (reference sequence). CDR3 loop: CASSYPAEGIKQFF. In DNA, the CDR3 is TGTGCCAGCAGTTACCCCGCGGAGGGTATCAAGCAGTTCTTC.

This clone was detected a few times. The rearrangement links TRBV27 to TRBJ2-3; D possibly corresponds to TRBD1 (5 bases). CDR1 is MNHEY and CDR2 is SMNVEV in the germline V gene (reference sequence). The CDR3 totals 15 residues. The V gene lost 3 bases and the J gene lost 0 bases, with 10 bases spanning the gap. This CDR3 reads CASSFRGHSTDTQYF. CDR3 in DNA: TGTGCCAGCAGTTTTAGGGGCCATAGCACAGATACGCAGTATTTT.

The chain joins TRBV4-3 to TRBJ2-7; 9 nucleotides agree with TRBD1. CDR1 is LGHNA and CDR2 is YSLEER in the germline V gene. V shed 1 base, J shed 3 bases, and the junction held 7 bases outside the gene matches. The CDR3 totals 16 residues. The CDR3 region is CASSQGRDRVLYEQYF. CDR3 nucleotide sequence: TGCGCCAGCAGCCAAGGCCGGGACAGGGTACTCTACGAGCAGTACTTC.

This clone was counted only a few times. The V and J genes are TRBV6-1 and TRBJ2-1, with TRBD2 identical over 10 bases. This CDR3 is built from 15 residues. CDR1 is MNHNS and CDR2 is SASEGT in the germline V gene. V was clipped by 4 bases and J by 9 bases; unmatched bases: 9. CDR3 amino acids: CASSAAAGGLGEQFF. The CDR3 DNA reads TGTGCCAGCAGTGCTGCAGCGGGGGGGCTCGGTGAGCAGTTCTTC.

This chain connects TRBV19 to TRBJ2-7; D might be TRBD1 (6 bases). Trimming removed 4 bases from V and 1 base from J, with 14 bases in between. The CDR3 contains 15 residues. The germline CDR1 and CDR2 sequences are LNHDA and SQIVND (reference sequence). CDR3 amino acids: CASSNRVSLSYEQYF. The CDR3 DNA sequence: TGTGCCAGTAGTAACAGGGTTTCCCTTTCCTACGAGCAGTACTTC.

Here the CDR3 DNA reads TGTGCCAGCAGCTTGGGGGGGGGCTGGACTGAAGCTTTCTTT. It yields the protein CASSLGGGWTEAFF. The V call is TRBV5-6, the J call TRBJ1-1; possible D gene TRBD1, 6 bases. This CDR3 has 14 residues. Germline V lookup: CDR1 SGHDT, CDR2 YYEEEE. Trimming left V 0 bases short and J 5 bases short, with 11 bases between.

This clone was observed a handful of times. The chain uses TRBV30 and TRBJ2-5; possible D gene TRBD1, 7 bases. V was cut by 1 base and J by 5 bases, with 11 bases left in between. CDR1 is GTSNPN, CDR2 SVGIG, per germline (reference sequence). This CDR3 is built from 13 residues. CDR3 amino acids: CAWSGAGGETQYF. The CDR3 DNA is TGTGCCTGGAGTGGAGCAGGGGGGGAGACCCAGTACTTC. The variable domain in full, with the rest retrieved from reference TRBV30 and TRBJ2-5, is SQTIHQWPATLVQPVGSPLSLECTVEGTSNPNLYWYRQAAGRGLQLLFYSVGIGQISSEVPQNLSASRPQDRQFILSSKKLLLSDSGFYLCAWSGAGGETQYFGPGTRLLVL.

The chain joins TRBV7-9 to TRBJ2-3; 9 bases match TRBD2. Germline CDR1 SEHNR, CDR2 FQNEAQ (reference sequence). CDR3 length: 16 residues. The trim removed 3 bases at V and 2 bases at J, leaving 6 bases unmatched. This chain's CDR3 is CASSFGAGGSTDTQYF. CDR3 DNA sequence: TGTGCCAGCAGCTTCGGTGCGGGAGGGTCCACAGATACGCAGTATTTT.

The chain links TRBV15 to TRBJ1-5; 7 nucleotides align to TRBD1. V shed 6 bases, J shed 3 bases, and the junction held 11 bases outside the gene matches. The germline CDR1 and CDR2 sequences are LNHNV and YYDKDF (reference sequence). The CDR3 totals 16 residues. Here the CDR3 reads CATREGAGSNNQPQHF. CDR3 DNA sequence: TGTGCCACCAGGGAGGGGGCGGGGAGTAACAATCAGCCCCAGCATTTT.

In its sample, this clone was seen once. The rearrangement links TRBV6-5 to TRBJ1-3; the D gene is possibly TRBD1 (6 bases). Germline CDR1 and CDR2: MNHEY and SVGAGI. CDR3 length equals 15 residues. V was shortened by 7 bases and J by 2 bases, with 15 bases between the two germline ends. The CDR3 here is CASTSSPGAGNTIYF. The DNA of the CDR3 is TGTGCCAGCACCTCCTCCCCAGGGGCTGGAAACACCATATATTTT.

The chain joins TRBV2 to TRBJ2-7, with 15 bases matching TRBD2. CDR1 SNHLY and CDR2 FYNNEI come from the germline V gene. This CDR3 spans 18 amino acids. V shed 6 bases, J shed 0 bases, and the junction held 9 bases outside the gene matches. CDR3 nucleotides: TGTGCCAGCAGGGGGGGGACTAGCGGGAGGAGAAGCTCCTACGAGCAGTACTTC. Protein product: CASRGGTSGRRSSYEQYF. Full variable domain (remainder filled in from reference TRBV2 and TRBJ2-7): EPEVTQTPSHQVTQMGQEVILRCVPISNHLYFYWYRQILGQKVEFLVSFYNNEISEKSEIFDDQFSVERPDGSNFTLKIRSTKLEDSAMYFCASRGGTSGRRSSYEQYFGPGTRLTVT.

This chain uses TRBV9 with TRBJ2-5, with 10 nucleotides matching TRBD1. Matching the DNA end better, TRBJ2-7 makes the J call doubtful. The CDR3 is 15 amino acids. In germline, CDR1 is SGDLS, CDR2 YYNGEE. The CDR3 DNA follows: TGTGCCAGCAGCGTGGGGGGGACAGGGGTCTACGAGCAGTACTTC. Translated, it gives CASSVGGTGVYEQYF.

The chain links TRBV5-1 to TRBJ1-1; TRBD1 might be the D (6 bases). With 4 bases removed from V and 4 bases from J, the gap between germline ends came to 14 bases. From germline, CDR1 is SGHRS and CDR2 YFSETQ. The CDR3 is made up of 14 amino acids. As DNA, the CDR3 is TGCGCCAGCAGCCCCCGGGACACTATCACTGAAGCTTTCTTT. Translated, it gives CASSPRDTITEAFF.

The genes are TRBV4-2 and TRBJ2-3; TRBD2 is a possible D gene (6 bases). From germline, CDR1 is LGHNA and CDR2 YNFKEQ. V was cut by 1 base and J by 2 bases, with 10 bases left in between. The CDR3 consists of 15 residues. CDR3 loop: CASSQVRGTTDTQYF. In DNA, the CDR3 is TGTGCCAGCAGCCAAGTTCGGGGGACCACAGATACGCAGTATTTT.

V gene TRBV28 combines with J gene TRBJ2-7; D is perhaps TRBD2 (6 bases). Germline CDR1 is MDHEN and CDR2 is SYDVKM. The length of the CDR3 is 16 residues. V gave up 2 bases and J gave up 2 bases, with 16 bases separating them. The DNA of the CDR3 is TGTGCCAGCAGTTTAAGGTTGTATCGGGGGACCTACGAGCAGTACTTC. It codes for CASSLRLYRGTYEQYF.

This clone was seen a few times. This chain joins TRBV2 and TRBJ2-2, with 8 nucleotides matching TRBD1. The germline V gene encodes CDR1 SNHLY and CDR2 FYNNEI. The CDR3 is 17 amino acids. After removal of 6 bases from V and 2 bases from J, the junction contained 11 bases not matched to a gene. CDR3 nucleotides: TGTGCCAGCAGCGTCCTCGGGACAGGCGTTAACACCGGGGAGCTGTTTTTT. This gives the protein CASSVLGTGVNTGELFF.

This chain links TRBV10-3 with TRBJ2-7; tentatively, D is TRBD1 (6 bases). The ends were cut back, 8 bases at V and 3 bases at J, with 11 bases in the middle. CDR1 is ENHRY and CDR2 is SYGVKD in the germline V gene. The length of the CDR3 is 12 residues. The CDR3 spells CAISRDNYEQYF. For the CDR3, the DNA is TGTGCCATCTCTAGGGACAACTACGAGCAGTACTTC.

The CDR3 DNA is TGCGCCAGCAGCCGTCCAAGGCGCGGGGTCATGAACACTGAAGCTTTCTTT. It is translated as CASSRPRRGVMNTEAFF. This chain links TRBV4-1 with TRBJ1-1; D unresolved. In germline, CDR1 is MGHRA, CDR2 YSYEKL. Deletions cut 4 bases from V and 0 bases from J, with 18 bases between. This CDR3 contains 17 residues.

The J gene is TRBJ2-6, the V gene TRBV7-9, with 8 positions matching TRBD1. V shed 5 bases, J shed 2 bases, and the junction held 2 bases outside the gene matches. CDR3 size: 15 residues. Germline loops: CDR1 SEHNR, CDR2 FQNEAQ (reference sequence). The CDR3 here is CASSVQGAGANVLTF. DNA for the CDR3: TGTGCCAGCAGCGTACAGGGGGCTGGGGCCAACGTCCTGACTTTC.

This clone occurred a few times. V is TRBV19 and J is TRBJ1-5; maybe TRBD1 (5 bases). Germline V gene lookup returns CDR1 LNHDA and CDR2 SQIVND (reference sequence). The CDR3 spans 15 residues. V shed 3 bases and J shed 4 bases, with 13 bases lying between them. The CDR3 DNA follows: TGTGCCAGTAGTATTATCGCAGGGTCAAATCAGCCCCAGCATTTT. Protein product: CASSIIAGSNQPQHF.